The 30 T cell receptor beta chains below all came from one sample that was sequenced in a study of human T cells and chemical hapten exposure. Regarding time point: healthy volunteer bleed at 2 weeks. Unfractionated whole blood served as the source for total RNA extraction. TCRdb passed the RACE reads through MiXCR, listing each CDR3 protein once. The sample consists of roughly 130,000 distinct CDR3 sequences, more than 7.5% of them appearing once. Sequences were obtained from whole blood. These receptors were taken from a male donor in good health. Some clones in this sample may be carry-over from other donors' samples.

J is TRBJ2-4 and V is TRBV20-1; no firm D call. The CDR3 sequence is 13 residues long. The V end was cut by 6 bases, the J end by 0 bases, with 9 bases between. CDR1 and CDR2 (germline): DFQATT, SNEGSKA (reference sequence). CDR3 amino acids: CSATSKAKNIQYF. The CDR3 DNA sequence: TGCAGTGCGACCTCGAAAGCCAAAAACATTCAGTACTTC.

This clonotype was detected many times. The rearrangement joins TRBV6-6 to TRBJ2-3, with TRBD2 identical over 8 bases. The CDR3 is made up of 16 amino acids. V trimming: 2 bases; J trimming: 1 base; junction bases outside the gene matches: 5. From germline, CDR1 is MNHNY and CDR2 SVGAGI (reference sequence). The CDR3 sequence is CASSYGTSGGTDTQYF. In nucleotides, the CDR3 is TGTGCCAGCAGTTACGGTACTAGCGGAGGCACAGATACGCAGTATTTT.

This clonotype was counted ten times or more. The chain links TRBV7-9 to TRBJ1-3; tentatively, D is TRBD1 (6 bases). V was clipped by 5 bases and J by 7 bases, with 12 bases between them. Germline CDR1 reads SEHNR; CDR2 reads FQNEAQ (reference sequence). The CDR3 is 13 amino acids. The CDR3 reads CASSIGQMNTIYF. The DNA for the CDR3 is TGTGCCAGCAGCATTGGACAGATGAACACCATATATTTT.

This clonotype was detected ten times or more. The J gene is TRBJ2-7, the V gene TRBV7-9, with a tentative D call TRBD2 (7 bases). This CDR3 has 17 amino acids. Germline V gives CDR1 SEHNR, CDR2 FQNEAQ (reference sequence). Trimming took 0 bases from V and 0 from J, leaving 15 bases between them. CDR3 residues: CASSLASAGDYSYEQYF. CDR3 DNA sequence: TGTGCCAGCAGCTTAGCGTCGGCAGGGGACTACTCCTACGAGCAGTACTTC.

This clonotype has a count of ten or more. Here the CDR3 reads CASSQGIHSKSSYNEQFF. In DNA, the CDR3 is TGTGCCAGCAGCCAAGGGATACATAGCAAAAGCTCCTACAATGAGCAGTTCTTC. The chain carries TRBV14 and TRBJ2-1, with unresolved D. CDR1 is SGHDN and CDR2 is FVKESK in the germline V gene. Trimming cost V 1 base and J 0 bases, with 16 bases left between them. The CDR3 runs 18 residues.

This clonotype was observed a handful of times. The chain uses TRBV7-6 and TRBJ2-7; weak D call: TRBD1 (7 bases). This CDR3 is built from 15 residues. Germline V gene data show CDR1 as SGHVS and CDR2 as FNYEAQ. V was cut by 6 bases and J by 3 bases, with 18 bases left in between. CDR3 sequence: CASSPGGTADYEQYF. For the CDR3, the DNA is TGTGCCAGCAGTCCCGGAGGGACAGCGGACTACGAGCAGTACTTC.

This clonotype was picked up many times. The V gene is TRBV3-1, the J gene TRBJ1-5; D not resolved. V lost 4 bases, J lost 0 bases, and 7 bases lay in between. Germline lookup yields CDR1 LGHDT and CDR2 YNNKEL (reference sequence). This CDR3 region has 14 residues. The CDR3 DNA follows: TGTGCCAGCAGCCCCGAGGGTAGCAATCAGCCCCAGCATTTT. Protein product: CASSPEGSNQPQHF.

The chain carries TRBV5-1 and TRBJ2-1, with 9 bases matching TRBD2. CDR1 and CDR2 (germline): SGHRS, YFSETQ. Trimming cost V 0 bases and J 8 bases; bases outside gene matches: 9. This CDR3 comprises 16 residues. The CDR3 bases are TGCGCCAGCAGCTTGGGGGCGGGAGGGCCGATGGATGAGCAGTTCTTC. Residues: CASSLGAGGPMDEQFF.

In this sample, this clonotype turned up many times. At one end, the junction sequence differs from germline, possibly due to a read error. This rearrangement joins TRBV6-2 or TRBV6-3 to TRBJ2-1; TRBD2 matches at 7 bases. The CDR3 has 11 amino acids. Germline-derived CDR1 and CDR2 are MNHEY and SVGEGT. The CDR3 sequence is CASSPGGRKLF. CDR3 nucleotides: TGTGCCAGCAGCCCCGGGGGGAGGAAGCTCTTC.

This clonotype appeared a few times. The chain is built from TRBV6-5 and TRBJ2-4, with D possibly matching TRBD2 (5 bases). The CDR3 has 16 amino acids. V was pared by 5 bases and J by 0 bases, with 14 bases between. The germline V gene encodes CDR1 MNHEY and CDR2 SVGAGI. The chain's CDR3 is CASSGTGWGAKNIQYF. CDR3 DNA: TGTGCCAGCAGTGGCACGGGGTGGGGAGCCAAAAACATTCAGTACTTC.

V gene TRBV6-5 combines with J gene TRBJ2-5; TRBD2 agrees at 11 bases. The CDR3 runs to 16 residues. Germline CDR1 MNHEY, CDR2 SVGAGI. V lost 2 bases to trimming and J lost 2 bases; unmatched junction nucleotides: 4. CDR3 protein: CASSYMGLAAQETQYF. CDR3 DNA sequence: TGTGCCAGCAGTTACATGGGACTAGCGGCGCAAGAGACCCAGTACTTC.

The chain links TRBV24-1 to TRBJ2-1; 10 bases match TRBD1. V lost 3 bases and J lost 8; bases outside the gene matches: 9. This CDR3 is 16 amino acids long. Germline assignment: CDR1 KGHDR and CDR2 SFDVKD. The CDR3 region is CATSDELGTGVDEQFF. CDR3 coding DNA: TGTGCCACCAGTGATGAACTCGGGACAGGGGTGGATGAGCAGTTCTTC.

A few counts support this clonotype. This sequence joins TRBV6-5 and TRBJ1-6, with D unresolved. This CDR3 spans 13 amino acids. Trimming left V 7 bases short and J 4 bases short, with 8 bases between. The germline V gene encodes CDR1 MNHEY and CDR2 SVGAGI. The chain's CDR3 is CASKKGYNSPLHF. CDR3 DNA: TGTGCCAGCAAAAAGGGATATAATTCACCCCTCCACTTT.

This clonotype was seen more than once but under ten times. This chain links TRBV15 with TRBJ1-2; D unresolved. Germline assignment: CDR1 LNHNV and CDR2 YYDKDF (reference sequence). The CDR3 consists of 12 residues. V lost 5 bases, J lost 7 bases, and 11 bases lay in between. The CDR3 sequence: CATSAGPLGYTF. The CDR3 DNA reads as TGTGCCACCAGCGCCGGACCGCTTGGCTACACCTTC.

This clonotype was counted between two and nine times. J is TRBJ1-4 and V is TRBV12-3 or TRBV12-4; perhaps TRBD1 as D (5 bases). The CDR3 consists of 14 residues. V was shortened by 2 bases and J by 5 bases, with 9 bases between the two germline ends. CDR3 in amino acids: CASSLQAGNEKLFF. The DNA of the CDR3 is TGTGCCAGCAGTTTACAGGCAGGGAATGAAAAACTGTTTTTT.

This clonotype was counted between two and nine times. Relative to the germline gene, one junction end is altered; a read error may explain this. This chain connects TRBV10-3 to TRBJ1-2; a weak D match, TRBD1 (5 bases). CDR3 size: 14 residues. Germline V gene data show CDR1 as ENHRY and CDR2 as SYGVKD. The CDR3: CAVRETEPNYGYTF. As DNA, the CDR3 is TGTGCCGTCAGAGAGACAGAGCCTAACTATGGCTACACCTTC.

This clonotype was found a few times. V gene TRBV6-1 combines with J gene TRBJ2-5; 11 bases are a match to TRBD1. The CDR3 extends over 17 amino acids. Germline V gives CDR1 MNHNS, CDR2 SASEGT. J gave up 5 bases and V 4 bases, and 12 bases lay outside the gene matches. CDR3 in amino acids: CASSVGRGQGGLETQYF. The CDR3 nucleotides are TGTGCCAGCAGTGTTGGGAGGGGACAGGGGGGCTTGGAGACCCAGTACTTC.

This clonotype was counted ten times or more. This sequence joins TRBV6-6 and TRBJ2-7; unclear D gene. V dropped 6 bases and J dropped 1 base, with 13 bases sitting between them. Germline CDR1 and CDR2: MNHNY and SVGAGI (reference sequence). CDR3 size: 14 residues. CDR3 sequence reads: CASSLRRPSYEQYF. The CDR3 bases are TGTGCCAGCAGCCTACGCCGACCATCCTACGAGCAGTACTTC.

V and J are TRBV9 and TRBJ2-7; D ambiguous. Trimming removed 0 bases at V and 1 base at J, with 14 bases between. The germline V gene has CDR1 SGDLS and CDR2 YYNGEE. This CDR3 region has 16 residues. DNA of the CDR3: TGTGCCAGCAGCGTAGCTTCAGGAACGGCATCCTACGAGCAGTACTTC. Its translation: CASSVASGTASYEQYF.

Ten or more counts support this clonotype. This chain links TRBV10-3 with TRBJ2-1, with 12 bases aligning to TRBD2. V gave up 5 bases and J gave up 4 bases; unmatched junction bases: 9. The CDR3 covers 17 residues. Germline CDR1 and CDR2: ENHRY and SYGVKD. CDR3 DNA: TGTGCCATCAGTTATTCGGGACTAGCGGGCGTTTACAATGAGCAGTTCTTC. This gives the protein CAISYSGLAGVYNEQFF.

Many counts were recorded for this clonotype. This sequence joins TRBV4-1 and TRBJ1-1; 10 bases match TRBD1. From germline, CDR1 is MGHRA and CDR2 YSYEKL. There are 17 residues in the CDR3. V shed 4 bases, J shed 4 bases, and the junction held 12 bases outside the gene matches. The CDR3 DNA sequence: TGCGCCAGCAGCCCGGACCGGGACAGGGGACGCGGCACTGAAGCTTTCTTT. Its protein product is CASSPDRDRGRGTEAFF.

This chain links TRBV5-5 with TRBJ2-2; no reliable D call. Germline values: CDR1 SGHKS, CDR2 YYEKEE (reference sequence). V lost 4 bases to trimming and J lost 3 bases, with 19 bases between them. The CDR3 loop spans 17 amino acids. CDR3 bases: TGTGCCAGCAGCCACTTGGGAAGGAGCCGGGACACCGGGGAGCTGTTTTTT. This sequence encodes CASSHLGRSRDTGELFF.

V usage is TRBV20-1 and J usage is TRBJ2-7; D may be TRBD1 (6 bases). Germline V gives CDR1 DFQATT, CDR2 SNEGSKA (reference sequence). This CDR3 has 15 residues. V was clipped by 6 bases and J by 4 bases, with 22 bases between them. Here the CDR3 DNA reads TGCAGTGCCGTAGATACTGGGACACAGGTATACGAGCAGTACTTC. Translated, it gives CSAVDTGTQVYEQYF.

As for this clonotype: A read error is possible here, since a much larger clone lies one base away. The chain carries TRBV20-1 and TRBJ2-4; weak D call: TRBD1 (5 bases). Trimming removed 3 bases from V and 0 bases from J, with 18 bases in between. The CDR3 is 17 amino acids. CDR1 and CDR2 (germline): DFQATT, SNEGSKA (reference sequence). The CDR3 loop reads CSASDAWGRVAKNIQYF. DNA for the CDR3: TGCAGTGCTAGCGATGCCTGGGGCAGGGTAGCCAAAAACATTCAGTACTTC.

The chain recombines TRBV6-1 with TRBJ1-2; no firm D call. The CDR3 extends over 13 amino acids. CDR1 is MNHNS and CDR2 is SASEGT in the germline V gene. V gave up 9 bases and J gave up 4 bases, with 15 bases separating them. The CDR3 is CASTEAWSYGYTF. The CDR3 DNA is TGTGCCAGTACCGAGGCCTGGAGCTATGGCTACACCTTC.

This clonotype showed up just a few times. The V call is TRBV30, the J call TRBJ2-1; D might be TRBD1 (6 bases). The V end was cut by 2 bases, the J end by 5 bases, with 19 bases between. Germline values: CDR1 GTSNPN, CDR2 SVGIG (reference sequence). The CDR3 has 16 amino acids. This chain's CDR3 is CAWSIGGRGANNEQFF. The CDR3, as DNA: TGTGCCTGGAGTATCGGAGGCAGGGGAGCTAACAATGAGCAGTTCTTC.

This clonotype was counted many times. The genes are TRBV6-1 and TRBJ2-7; D gene ambiguous. Germline V lookup: CDR1 MNHNS, CDR2 SASEGT. The CDR3 is 15 residues long. V was shortened by 3 bases and J by 4 bases, with 16 bases between the two germline ends. CDR3 in amino acids: CASSDLFKADYEQYF. DNA of the CDR3: TGTGCCAGCAGTGACCTGTTTAAGGCGGATTACGAGCAGTACTTC.

This clonotype was observed many times. The genes are TRBV20-1 and TRBJ2-1; 7 bases match TRBD1. The V segment lost 5 bases and the J segment 9 bases; nucleotides outside the gene matches: 7. CDR1 and CDR2 (germline): DFQATT, SNEGSKA (reference sequence). The CDR3 is made up of 12 amino acids. Here the CDR3 DNA reads TGCAGTGCTTCCACAGGGGCAGGTGAGCAGTTCTTC. The encoded protein is CSASTGAGEQFF.

In its sample, this clonotype was seen a few times. The chain's CDR3 is CASSQVLGAGYNEQFF. CDR3 in DNA: TGTGCCAGCAGCCAAGTCCTTGGGGCAGGTTACAATGAGCAGTTCTTC. This chain links TRBV3-1 with TRBJ2-1; weak D call: TRBD1 (5 bases). The CDR3 spans 16 residues. CDR1 LGHDT and CDR2 YNNKEL come from the germline V gene (reference sequence). V lost 1 base, J lost 4 bases, and 14 bases lay in between.

J is TRBJ2-5 and V is TRBV25-1; tentative D call: TRBD1 (6 bases). Between the trimmed V and J ends, which lost 1 base and 1 base, there was a span of 13 bases. The CDR3 loop spans 16 amino acids. Per the germline V gene, CDR1 is MGHDK and CDR2 is SYGVNS. CDR3 sequence reads: CASSEFRQGLQETQYF. As DNA, the CDR3 is TGTGCCAGCAGTGAATTCCGGCAGGGGCTCCAAGAGACCCAGTACTTC. Drawing the rest from reference TRBV25-1 and TRBJ2-5, the complete variable domain is EADIYQTPRYLVIGTGKKITLECSQTMGHDKMYWYQQDPGMELHLIHYSYGVNSTEKGDLSSESTVSRIRTEHFPLTLESARPSHTSQYLCASSEFRQGLQETQYFGPGTRLLVL.